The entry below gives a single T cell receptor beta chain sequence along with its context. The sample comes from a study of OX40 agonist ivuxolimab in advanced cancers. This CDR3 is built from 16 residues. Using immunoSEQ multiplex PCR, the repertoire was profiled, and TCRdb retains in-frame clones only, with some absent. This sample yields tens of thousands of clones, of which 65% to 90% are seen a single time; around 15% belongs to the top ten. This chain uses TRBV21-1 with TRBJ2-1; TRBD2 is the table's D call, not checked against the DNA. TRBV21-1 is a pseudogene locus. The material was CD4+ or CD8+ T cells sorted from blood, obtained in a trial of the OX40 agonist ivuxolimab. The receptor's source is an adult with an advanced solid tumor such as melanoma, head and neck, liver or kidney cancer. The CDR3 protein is CARLAGVGSSYNEQFF. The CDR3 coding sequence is TGTGCGCGGCTAGCGGGAGTGGGGAGCTCCTACAATGAGCAGTTCTTC.